Given below is one TCR beta chain in context. Its antigen is unknown. No base qualities exist here, and no much larger clone lies one base off it. Spanning cysteine to phenylalanine, the CDR3 consists of 15 amino acids. The DNA shown is the 45-base CDR3, in frame from base 1. V gives up 1 base and J gives up 0 bases, and the segment between their germline ends measures 7 bases. From the germline V gene (reference sequence), CDR1 is SGHNT and CDR2 is YYREEE. Healthy HIV-negative adults with no recently reported acute infections or vaccinations were included as donors. Only Caucasian adults living in Nashville, Tennessee, USA were represented among the donors. CD4+ T cells were enriched by magnetic negative selection; naive cells were then positively selected on CD45RA, and the negative fraction formed the memory subset. After blood collection by leukapheresis, PBMCs were isolated using Ficoll-Histopaque density gradient centrifugation and then cryopreserved in the vapor phase of liquid nitrogen. Analytical flow cytometry was used to check the purity and quantity of each magnetically sorted T cell population. Genomic DNA was isolated from every sorted fraction and measured by UV absorbance on a Nanodrop 2000c.

TCR CDR3 regions were amplified from genomic DNA by multiplex PCR using the deep immunoSEQ assay. Extracted genomic DNA from each cell subset was distributed evenly across all wells of several immunoSEQ 96-well plates, and each plate was treated as a replicate. For sorted subsets, around 200 ng genomic DNA, equal to 25,000 to 35,000 T cell genomes, was loaded into each replicate PCR. Purified libraries were measured with a Qubit 3.0 fluorometer, size-checked on a Bioanalyzer 2100, and measured again with the KAPA Library Quantification kit. Each immunoSEQ 96-well plate was sequenced on its own single-read 150-cycle Illumina NextSeq 550 flow cell. From the authors' description of their analysis: The immunoSEQ output contained only junctional sequences without quality scores, so filtering could not match that applied to full-length reads. Sequences were annotated with PyIR, a Python wrapper for IgBLAST v1.9, using IMGT germline references to assign V/J genes and CDR3. Reads were filtered out if the reads had weak V/J assignments (E-value above 1e-6), no CDR3, stop codons, out-of-frame junctions, or ambiguous translated residues. V3J clonotypes were defined as sequences sharing an identical inferred V gene, J gene, and CDR3 amino acid sequence. Percentage overlap between repertoires was computed as shared unique clonotypes divided by the size of the smaller repertoire. Repertoire richness was assessed with RTK rarefaction, the Chao1 estimator, and Recon v2.1 estimates of unobserved clonotypes. Generation probabilities for all TCRbeta clonotypes obtained by the gDNA method from a few donors were computed using OLGA. The table comes from immuneACCESS by way of TCRdb, which keeps in-frame sequences with V and J called. Part of the clones is missing from these tables; in studies checked, under half for an unresolved V gene and the rest for unknown reasons. The V and J calls and clone size come from that table; D and trimming were worked out from the DNA. The sample records about a million clones, approximately 80% of which are singletons. Clones ranked in the top ten supply more than 0.85% of the sample.

The entry originates in a study of shared clonotypes between healthy human individuals (dated by TCRdb to the early 2020s). Background on the whole study: The cohort included a few men and a couple of women between 18 and 49 years of age. For each donor, CD4 naive and CD4 memory were each run on three plates, CD8 naive on two plates, and CD8 memory on one plate. Blood TCR repertoires of a handful of healthy adults were deeply sequenced to estimate repertoire size and the extent of clonotype sharing between individuals. To increase sequencing depth and limit assay-specific biases, different laboratories used diverse techniques to prepare libraries and sequence TCR repertoires. Each donor's leukapheresis produced roughly between roughly 0.94 and 9.5 billion PBMCs.

Overall study outcomes, separate from this receptor: Compared with non-shared clonotypes, clonotypes shared by all four sorted-subset donors had higher generation probabilities. Only blood was sampled, and tissue TCR repertoires likely differ from those in blood. Because the study included a small number of donors, the genetic and exposure-history diversity represented was limited. Incomplete sequencing was indicated by rarefaction of sorted-subset datasets, despite the large sequencing depth. Estimated clonotype richness was generally larger for naive than for memory subsets. About 4.5% of naive CD4, roughly 3.6% of naive CD8, approximately 2% of memory CD4, and over 0.35% of memory CD8 clonotypes were shared across a few donors. Pairwise subsampling indicated that sequencing depth was expected to affect the degree of clonotype sharing among donors.

The material sequenced was memory CD4+ T cells from PBMCs. Read against the paper, the sample's cell subset or site label means: CD45RA-negative fraction. The source is a man aged 18 to 29 in good health. Some clones in this sample may be carry-over from other donors' samples. The rearrangement joined TRBV5-4 to TRBJ1-4; the D region possibly corresponds to TRBD1 (5 bases align). The DNA is TGTGCCAGCAGCTTGAGACAGCCAACTAATGAAAAACTGTTTTTT. Translated, this is CASSLRQPTNEKLFF.